This TCR beta chain originates from a study of CD8 T cells in ankylosing spondylitis. One entry per CDR3 protein, called by TCRdb with MiXCR from the 5' RACE reads. This sample has 150,000 to 200,000 distinct CDR3 sequences, with just over 9.5% found just once. CDR3 length: 14 amino acids. V was pared by 0 bases and J by 1 base, with 6 bases between. Germline V CDR1 and CDR2: SGHVS, FQNEAQ. Sequencing was performed on blood, either unsorted or a sorted T cell fraction (not recorded which). The TCR was taken from a female donor with ankylosing spondylitis or in good health (not recorded which). The chain couples TRBV7-8 to TRBJ1-1; D remains unclear. The CDR3 sequence is CASSLAPQNTEAFF. The CDR3 region has the DNA TGTGCCAGCAGCTTAGCGCCACAGAACACTGAAGCTTTCTTT.